This TCR beta chain originates from a study of control samples from healthy donors and cancer patients. The table came from immunoSEQ multiplex PCR; TCRdb's copy has only in-frame clones and leaves some out. The data show 50,000 or so clones, with 80% seen just once and 10% held by the top ten. This clone was detected once. This receptor was taken from a man between 65 and 85 years old in good health. The specimen was blood.

The CDR3 region is CASSSRTGGNYGYTF. In nucleotides, the CDR3 is TGTGCCAGCAGTTCACGGACAGGGGGCAACTATGGCTACACCTTC. The rearrangement uses TRBV6-4 and TRBJ1-2; 11 nucleotides match TRBD1. From germline, CDR1 is MRHNA and CDR2 SNTAGT. The CDR3 is 15 residues long. J gave up 2 bases and V 5 bases, and 4 bases lay outside the gene matches.